A single sample gave rise to the 19 T cell receptor beta chains below, sequenced in a study of CD8 T cells in ankylosing spondylitis. TCRdb re-called the 5' RACE reads through MiXCR, storing one row per CDR3 protein. The table shows approximately 24,000 distinct CDR3 sequences, with under 3% occurring only once. Sequenced input: blood, either unsorted or a sorted T cell fraction (not recorded which). Every receptor here comes from a female donor with ankylosing spondylitis or in good health (not recorded which).

This clonotype showed up many times. This chain uses TRBV9 with TRBJ2-3, with 10 bases identical to TRBD2. CDR3 length: 15 amino acids. V was pared by 4 bases and J by 3 bases, with 5 bases of the junction left unmatched. The germline CDR1 and CDR2 sequences are SGDLS and YYNGEE. CDR3 region: CASSQLAGITDTQYF. In DNA form, the CDR3 reads TGTGCCAGCAGCCAACTAGCGGGGATTACAGATACGCAGTATTTT.

This clonotype was found many times. The chain employs TRBV9 and TRBJ2-3; no reliable D call. Germline CDR1 reads SGDLS; CDR2 reads YYNGEE. Trimming took off 0 bases at V and 1 base at J, with 9 bases between the two ends. This CDR3 has 15 residues. The CDR3 here is CASSVDPGGTDTQYF. CDR3 DNA: TGTGCCAGCAGCGTAGATCCTGGCGGCACAGATACGCAGTATTTT. Complete variable domain (other parts from reference TRBV9 and TRBJ2-3): DSGVTQTPKHLITATGQRVTLRCSPRSGDLSVYWYQQSLDQGLQFLIQYYNGEERAKGNILERFSAQQFPDLHSELNLSSLELGDSALYFCASSVDPGGTDTQYFGPGTRLTVL.

This clonotype was counted many times. The chain is built from TRBV9 and TRBJ2-7; 8 positions match TRBD1. Germline CDR1 SGDLS, CDR2 YYNGEE. Losses at the gene ends were 6 bases for V and 5 bases for J; bases not matched to a gene: 7. The CDR3 spans 13 residues. The CDR3 DNA follows: TGTGCCAGCAACAGACAGGGGATCGACGAGCAGTACTTC. This codes for CASNRQGIDEQYF. Variable domain in full (rest from reference TRBV9 and TRBJ2-7): DSGVTQTPKHLITATGQRVTLRCSPRSGDLSVYWYQQSLDQGLQFLIQYYNGEERAKGNILERFSAQQFPDLHSELNLSSLELGDSALYFCASNRQGIDEQYFGPGTRLTVT.

In its sample, this clonotype was seen many times. This chain uses TRBV9 with TRBJ2-5, with D unresolved. From germline, CDR1 is SGDLS and CDR2 YYNGEE. Trimming stripped 4 bases from V and 4 bases from J, with 11 bases between. The CDR3 runs to 13 residues. The CDR3 spells CASSPQMGETQYF. CDR3 sequence (DNA): TGTGCCAGCAGCCCACAAATGGGAGAGACCCAGTACTTC.

This clonotype was found many times. The rearrangement uses TRBV9 and TRBJ2-2; D is unclear. CDR3 length equals 14 residues. V dropped 9 bases and J dropped 0 bases, with 12 bases sitting between them. The germline V gene encodes CDR1 SGDLS and CDR2 YYNGEE. Here the CDR3 DNA reads TGTGCCACAGCAATGTTCGCGAACACCGGGGAGCTGTTTTTT. This encodes CATAMFANTGELFF.

This clonotype was observed at least ten times. The gene calls are TRBV9 and TRBJ2-1, with TRBD1 matching 9 bases. With V trimmed by 0 bases and J by 8 bases, 0 bases remained unmatched. This CDR3 has 13 residues. Germline lookup yields CDR1 SGDLS and CDR2 YYNGEE. In DNA, the CDR3 is TGTGCCAGCAGCGTAGGGACAGGGGATGAGCAGTTCTTC. It codes for CASSVGTGDEQFF.

This clonotype occurred many times. V and J are TRBV9 and TRBJ2-5, with D perhaps TRBD1 (6 bases). Germline V CDR1 and CDR2: SGDLS, YYNGEE. Trimming removed 0 bases at V and 0 bases at J, with 12 bases between. This CDR3 has 16 residues. CDR3 sequence reads: CASSVGQQGYQETQYF. Written as DNA, the CDR3 is TGTGCCAGCAGCGTAGGTCAACAGGGCTACCAAGAGACCCAGTACTTC.

This clonotype is medium-sized in the sample. The J gene is TRBJ1-1, the V gene TRBV9; D is unclear. CDR1 and CDR2 (germline): SGDLS, YYNGEE. Trimming took 2 bases from V and 6 from J, leaving 14 bases between them. The CDR3 has 14 amino acids. DNA of the CDR3: TGTGCCAGCAGCGTCACTGCAACAACGTCTGAAGCTTTCTTT. Its translation: CASSVTATTSEAFF.

This clonotype occurred many times. The rearrangement uses TRBV9 and TRBJ2-3; D perhaps matches TRBD2 (5 bases). This CDR3 has 14 amino acids. The V and J ends lost 1 base and 4 bases respectively, with 10 bases between them. CDR1 is SGDLS and CDR2 is YYNGEE in the germline V gene. Here the CDR3 reads CASSVRLASDTQYF. CDR3 nucleotides: TGTGCCAGCAGCGTAAGGCTAGCATCAGATACGCAGTATTTT.

This clonotype was seen ten or more times. This chain joins TRBV9 and TRBJ2-1; 10 bases are shared with TRBD2. Germline V CDR1 and CDR2: SGDLS, YYNGEE. The CDR3 covers 16 residues. The ends lost 0 bases at V and 6 bases at J; junction bases unmatched: 6. The CDR3: CASSVGRAGGINEQFF. Here the CDR3 DNA reads TGTGCCAGCAGCGTAGGGAGAGCGGGGGGGATCAATGAGCAGTTCTTC.

This clonotype was seen ten or more times. The gene calls are TRBV9 and TRBJ2-1, with 9 bases matching TRBD2. Germline CDR1 is SGDLS and CDR2 is YYNGEE. V lost 0 bases, J lost 10 bases, and 8 bases stayed unmatched. CDR3 length: 15 residues. CDR3 DNA: TGTGCCAGCAGCGTAGCTAGCGGGGTGAGTTCGGAGCAGTTCTTC. Translated: CASSVASGVSSEQFF.

This clonotype has ten or more counts. The chain has TRBV9 and TRBJ2-5; D possibly corresponds to TRBD1 (6 bases). Germline-derived CDR1 and CDR2 are SGDLS and YYNGEE. This CDR3 spans 13 amino acids. V was trimmed by 4 bases and J by 5 bases, leaving 12 bases between them. The CDR3 DNA reads as TGTGCCAGCAGCCGAGGGGGTTGGGAGACCCAGTACTTC. Its protein is CASSRGGWETQYF.

This clonotype was seen ten or more times. The CDR3 DNA sequence: TGTGCCAGCAGCGCCAGCTGGGTCCAAGAGACCCAGTACTTC. It yields the protein CASSASWVQETQYF. The J gene is TRBJ2-5, the V gene TRBV9; no clear D gene. The CDR3 is made up of 14 amino acids. Germline V gene lookup returns CDR1 SGDLS and CDR2 YYNGEE. Trimming removed 3 bases at V and 1 base at J, with 10 bases between.

This clonotype has at least ten counts. This chain joins TRBV9 and TRBJ2-5; 7 bases match TRBD1. CDR3 length: 14 residues. J was trimmed by 0 bases and V by 2 bases; bases with no gene match: 1. CDR1 is SGDLS, CDR2 YYNGEE, per germline. The CDR3 region is CASSVTGYQETQYF. The DNA for the CDR3 is TGTGCCAGCAGCGTGACAGGGTACCAAGAGACCCAGTACTTC.

There are a few counts of this clonotype. V is TRBV9 and J is TRBJ2-1; D uncertain. V was trimmed by 2 bases and J by 8 bases, leaving 14 bases between them. This CDR3 is 14 amino acids long. CDR1 and CDR2 (germline): SGDLS, YYNGEE. As DNA, the CDR3 is TGTGCCAGCAGCGTGGACGTGGGTATCCATGAGCAGTTCTTC. This codes for CASSVDVGIHEQFF. The full variable domain, in which reference TRBV9 and TRBJ2-1 provide the parts outside the CDR3, is DSGVTQTPKHLITATGQRVTLRCSPRSGDLSVYWYQQSLDQGLQFLIQYYNGEERAKGNILERFSAQQFPDLHSELNLSSLELGDSALYFCASSVDVGIHEQFFGPGTRLTVL.

This clonotype has ten or more counts. J is TRBJ1-1 and V is TRBV9; TRBD1 is a possible D gene (5 bases). Between the trimmed V and J ends, which lost 4 bases and 2 bases, there was a span of 12 bases. The CDR3 length is 14 residues. CDR1 and CDR2 from the germline V gene are SGDLS and YYNGEE. In nucleotides, the CDR3 is TGTGCCAGCAGCTCCCAGGGAGCTAACACTGAAGCTTTCTTT. Its protein product is CASSSQGANTEAFF.

This chain uses TRBV9 with TRBJ1-5; no firm D call. This CDR3 is built from 15 residues. V lost 4 bases and J lost 0, with 11 bases in between. CDR1 and CDR2 (germline): SGDLS, YYNGEE. This CDR3 reads CASSPGHSSNQPQHF. DNA of the CDR3: TGTGCCAGCAGCCCTGGGCATTCTAGCAATCAGCCCCAGCATTTT.

This chain connects TRBV9 to TRBJ2-1, with 10 bases fitting TRBD2. Germline V lookup: CDR1 SGDLS, CDR2 YYNGEE. V lost 1 base, J lost 6 bases, and 4 bases stayed unmatched. The CDR3 has 15 amino acids. In nucleotides, the CDR3 is TGTGCCAGCAGCGTATCAGCGGGGGGGCCCAATGAGCAGTTCTTC. Protein: CASSVSAGGPNEQFF.

In this sample, this clonotype turned up many times. The chain has TRBV9 and TRBJ1-3; D remains unclear. Germline assignment: CDR1 SGDLS and CDR2 YYNGEE. There are 14 residues in the CDR3. Trimming cost V 1 base and J 4 bases, with 9 bases left between them. This CDR3 is CASSVTDGGNTIYF. The CDR3 DNA sequence: TGTGCCAGCAGCGTAACGGACGGGGGAAACACCATATATTTT. The complete variable domain, with remaining parts taken from reference TRBV9 and TRBJ1-3, reads DSGVTQTPKHLITATGQRVTLRCSPRSGDLSVYWYQQSLDQGLQFLIQYYNGEERAKGNILERFSAQQFPDLHSELNLSSLELGDSALYFCASSVTDGGNTIYFGEGSWLTVV.